This T cell receptor (beta chain) originates from a study of PD-1 blockade in classical Hodgkin lymphoma (dated by TCRdb to the early 2020s). For context, the study as a whole: A peripheral blood immune signature of response to PD-1 blockade in classical Hodgkin lymphoma was defined using TCR beta sequencing and CyTOF. Paper-wide results and their limitations: Newly diagnosed patients were reported to have lower baseline TCR diversity than healthy donors, and relapsed/refractory patients were reported to have lower baseline TCR diversity still. The study was restricted to a single clinical trial cohort, and the causes of repertoire differences, possibly disease activity or prior therapy, were left undefined.

To note about this clone: It has no known antigen specificity. No base quality information exists; no much larger clone differs at one position.

The time point label of this sample denotes: newly diagnosed, previously untreated cHL patient sample. A Miltenyi CD4+ T cell isolation kit was used for magnetic negative selection to purify CD4+ T cells from thawed PBMCs. As a comparison group for the relapsed/refractory trial patients, PBMCs from patients with newly diagnosed, previously untreated classical Hodgkin lymphoma were sequenced. Peripheral blood was collected in 8 mL Vacutainer Cell Preparation Tubes, from which PBMCs were isolated by centrifugation and then cryopreserved. Purified CD4+ and CD8+ fractions were prepared only for cases where an additional PBMC sample was available. Magnetically labelled cells were removed on LS columns in a quadroMACS separator, and the flow-through was retained as the purified fraction. Genomic DNA was isolated using the Qiagen DNeasy kit from unsorted PBMCs as well as from negatively selected CD4+ and CD8+ fractions. TCR beta CDR3 regions were amplified by immunoSEQ multiplex PCR using primers annealing to V and J segments. A synthetic immune receptor repertoire was used to minimize amplification bias, and remaining bias was computationally removed after sequencing. Regarding the original processing steps: Repertoire diversity was quantified as the Shannon entropy index using custom Python scripts. Unsorted, CD4+ and CD8+ repertoires were analyzed separately, except for combined analyses in which CD4+ and CD8+ sequences were merged in silico. The clones in this table, taken by TCRdb from immuneACCESS, are in-frame only. Not every clone is retained; where verified, under half of the shortfall comes from an unresolved V gene, and the cause of the rest is unknown. That table supplies the V and J calls and clone size; D and trimming were determined from the DNA. The sample data list tens of thousands of clones, and 80% to 90% of these were observed just once. Jointly, the top ten make up around 0.25% of the sample.

This TCR was recovered from a human donor with classical Hodgkin lymphoma. The specimen sequenced was CD4+ T cells from blood.

The nucleotide sequence reads as follows: TGTGCCAGCAGCGTAGCTACGGGACAGAGTAACACTGAAGCTTTCTTT. The encoded protein is CASSVATGQSNTEAFF. The chain couples TRBV9 to TRBJ1-1, with 7 central nucleotides matching TRBD1. From the cysteine up to the phenylalanine, the CDR3 has a length of 16 residues. The CDR3 DNA has 48 bases and is translated from base 1. The germline V gene supplies CDR1 SGDLS and CDR2 YYNGEE. V has 0 bases trimmed and J has 2 bases trimmed; junction bases matching no gene number 7. This CDR3, with the reference TRBV9 and TRBJ1-1 proteins standing in past its ends, gives the full variable domain DSGVTQTPKHLITATGQRVTLRCSPRSGDLSVYWYQQSLDQGLQFLIQYYNGEERAKGNILERFSAQQFPDLHSELNLSSLELGDSALYFCASSVATGQSNTEAFFGQGTRLTVV.